This TCR beta chain was sequenced for a study of metastatic and nonmetastatic thyroid tumors (dated by TCRdb to the early 2020s). With respect to the entire study: Repertoires were compared across peripheral blood and tumor or nodule tissue samples from malignant and benign thyroid patients.

This clone was observed many times. Its binding antigen is unknown. No base qualities exist here, and no much larger clone lies one base off it. Findings and caveats that apply to the study as a whole: In both blood and tumor samples, malignant tumors were reported to have significantly higher TCR beta diversity than benign nodules.

The method behind the library was PCR. This sample was sequenced with an Illumina HiSeq 4000. High-throughput sequencing was used to profile the CDR3 region of the TCR beta-chain in every patient. The original pipeline was this. The researchers built a classifier to tell apart papillary thyroid cancer patients with distant metastasis, based on CDR3 differences among clinicopathological groups. To measure repertoire diversity the researchers used the Shannon index, while the Morisita-Horn index served to gauge how similar the tumor and blood repertoires were. TCRdb redid the processing of the public reads, applying fastp at Q25 and MiXCR, and retained in-frame beta chains. The V and J calls reflect TCRdb's pipeline rather than the authors' work. This sample gives about 85,000 clones in total; 8.6% of them show up just once. The ten largest account for 8% to 10% of the sample. No treatment had been received by any patient before thyroid surgery. Patient clinical samples collected from about 2012 to 2018 were retrospectively analysed using T-cell receptor beta sequencing.

Sequencing was done on a sample of blood. The TCR comes from a female donor with papillary thyroid cancer or a benign thyroid nodule (not recorded which). Some clones in this sample may be carry-over from other donors' samples.

The CDR3 here reads CASSDFLLYTEAFF. The nucleotides are TGTGCCAGCAGCGACTTTTTACTCTACACTGAAGCTTTCTTT. The sequence is built from TRBV6-1 and TRBJ1-1; the D gene assignment is ambiguous. Taken from cysteine to phenylalanine, the CDR3 has 14 residues. Of all the DNA, just the CDR3 is kept, 42 bases in frame from base 1. Cut back by 6 bases and 3 bases, the V and J ends lie 14 bases apart. Looking up the germline V gene yields CDR1 MNHNS and CDR2 SASEGT.